This T cell receptor (beta chain) was obtained from a study of shared clonotypes between healthy human individuals. Study-wide background: The plates for each donor numbered three CD4 naive, three CD4 memory, two CD8 naive and one CD8 memory. Broader study findings: Larger estimated richness was generally seen in naive subsets than in memory subsets.

Deep was the level used in running the assay. Per the authors' pipeline: ImmunoSEQ gave junction-only sequences without quality scores, so filtering differed. Assay used: immunoSEQ multiplex PCR; TCRdb lists only in-frame clones, some missing. For V, J and clone size, that table is used; D and trimming come from the DNA. The sample has roughly 1,500,000 clones, roughly 98% seen once. The V end lost 6 bases, the J end lost 5 bases, and 10 bases lay between the germline ends. The CDR3 is 12 residues long. CDR1 MDHEN and CDR2 SYDVKM come from the germline V gene. On this clone itself: Its antigen is as yet unknown.

The chain joins TRBV28 to TRBJ2-5; D possibly uses TRBD1 or TRBD2 (7 bases each). The receptor was derived from a man aged 25-40 years in good health. The sequencing sample was made of naive CD4+ T cells sorted from blood. Subset reported: CD45RA+ positively selected. This chain's CDR3 is CASSRGGETQYF. The DNA for the CDR3 is TGTGCCAGCAGCAGGGGGGGCGAGACCCAGTACTTC.